This TCR beta chain was recovered during a study of blood T cell repertoires in COVID-19. Study at large: The United States, Italy and Spain provided the acute and convalescent COVID-19 samples. In each case, the material was cDNA or gDNA derived from T cells, B-cell-depleted T cells, or PBMCs.

Authors' processing steps: Quantification of nucleated cells was approximated via reference gene primer amplification. TCRdb keeps only in-frame clones here, not all; method: immunoSEQ multiplex PCR. The V and J calls and clone size come from that table; D and trimming were worked out from the DNA. Altogether roughly 230,000 clones are present, about 83% being singletons, with the ten largest covering about 4%. Looked up from germline, CDR1 is SGHRS and CDR2 is YFSETQ. Trimming at V came to 3 bases and at J to 0 bases, leaving 4 bases not matched to a gene. The CDR3 totals 16 residues. The origin of this receptor is a man aged 50 to 60 with acute or convalescent COVID-19. The V and J genes are TRBV5-1 and TRBJ1-3; 9 bases match TRBD1. Sequencing was performed on peripheral blood. The CDR3 sequence is CASSSQGQGSGNTIYF. CDR3 bases: TGCGCCAGCAGCTCCCAGGGACAGGGCTCTGGAAACACCATATATTTT.